The rows below give T cell receptor beta chains drawn from one sample of a study of Ad26.COV2.S vaccination and SARS-CoV-2 variants. Profiling relied on immunoSEQ multiplex PCR, and the TCRdb table lists in-frame clones only, not all of them. The repertoire holds some 250,000 clones, with 85% to 90% as singletons. Material: peripheral blood, obtained in a trial of Ad26.COV2.S vaccine versus placebo. The receptors originated from a person between 18 and 65 years old who received the Ad26.COV2.S COVID-19 vaccine or a placebo. CDR3s include the opening cysteine and the closing phenylalanine or tryptophan. The D gene is left open where the match is weak. Clone size, where shown, is once, few, many, or a class for clones that have expanded.

>-|-|TRBJ2-2|TRBV9
TGTGCCAGCAGCGTAGCTGGGGCAGGACTGACGACCGGGGAGCTGTTTTTT
CASSVAGAGLTTGELFF
>-|-|TRBJ2-7|TRBV10-2
TGCGCCAGCAGTGAGTCTGGGGGGCGCGACGAGCAGTACTTC
CASSESGGRDEQYF
>TRBD2|-|TRBJ2-5|TRBV3-1/TRBV3-2
TGTGCCAGCAGCCAAGGGTCTAGCGGGTTAAACTTC
CASSQGSSGLNF
>TRBD1|-|TRBJ2-7|TRBV13
TGTGCCAGCAGCTTAGTGTCGAGGGGGACAGGGGGCGCCAACTACGAGCAGTACTTC
CASSLVSRGTGGANYEQYF
>-|-|TRBJ1-2|TRBV9
TGTGCCAGCAGCGTACCCCACGGCTACACCTTC
CASSVPHGYTF
>TRBD1|once|TRBJ1-1|TRBV4-3
TGCGCCAGCAGCCAAGAGACAGGGGTCGGGGCTGAAGCTTTCTTT
CASSQETGVGAEAFF
>TRBD1|-|TRBJ1-5|TRBV5-1
TGCGCCAGCAGCTTGGGGACAGGGTACGACCAGCCCCAGCATTTT
CASSLGTGYDQPQHF
>-|-|TRBJ2-7|TRBV9
TGTGCCAGCAGCGTAGCCACTTTCTCCTACGAGCAGTACTTC
CASSVATFSYEQYF
>-|-|TRBJ1-1|TRBV4-1
TGCGCCAGCAGCCAAGGATTACCAACCCTTCTGAACACTGAAGCTTTCTTT
CASSQGLPTLLNTEAFF
>-|-|TRBJ1-6|TRBV5-5
TGTGCCAGCAGCCCCCAAAGGAGCTCCTATAATTCACCCCTCCACTTT
CASSPQRSSYNSPLHF
>TRBD2|-|TRBJ2-4|TRBV19
TGTGCCAGTAGTATCGGGGGGGCCAAAAACATTCAGTACTTC
CASSIGGAKNIQYF
>TRBD1|-|TRBJ2-4|TRBV7-9
TGTGCCAGCAGCCGACCCGGGACAGGGCTAGCCAAAAACATTCAGTACTTC
CASSRPGTGLAKNIQYF
>-|-|TRBJ1-2|TRBV2
TGTGCCAGCCAGGGCCCTAGTTATGGCTACACCTTC
CASQGPSYGYTF
>-|once|TRBJ2-3|TRBV5-1
TGCGCCAGCAGGATGTGGGGGGCGGGCACAGATACGCAGTATTTT
CASRMWGAGTDTQYF
>-|-|TRBJ1-1|TRBV4-1
TGCGCCAGCAGCCAAGAAGGACGCAGGGACACTGAAGCTTTCTTT
CASSQEGRRDTEAFF
>-|-|TRBJ1-1|TRBV7-2
TGTGCCAGCAGCTATAATGACAGGTCCAGGAGCCTCTTT
CASSYNDRSRSLF
>-|-|TRBJ1-3|TRBV3-1/TRBV3-2
TGTGCCAGCAGCCAAGCCCTATACTCTTTTTTCTCTGGAAACACCATATATTTT
CASSQALYSFFSGNTIYF